This T cell receptor beta chain is drawn from a study of patients with pleural tuberculosis. One entry per CDR3 protein, called by TCRdb with MiXCR from the reads. The table lists about 30,000 distinct CDR3 sequences, 18% of them singletons. The CDR3 consists of 17 residues. J lost 2 bases, V lost 6 bases, and 6 bases had no gene match. CDR1 MGHDK and CDR2 SYGVNS come from the germline V gene. This clonotype is medium-sized (0.01 to 0.1%). The specimen sequenced was peripheral blood. The chain uses TRBV25-1 and TRBJ2-5; 16 bases align to TRBD2. This receptor was identified in a human donor with pleural tuberculosis. The CDR3 spells CASRIKGLAGGQETQYF. CDR3 nucleotides: TGTGCCAGCAGGATCAAGGGACTAGCGGGGGGGCAAGAGACCCAGTACTTC.